This TCR beta chain was sequenced during a study of T cells after yellow fever vaccination. Study in general: The SMART-Seq v4 Ultra Low Input method served to prepare the low-cell-number fractions.

MiXCR was run by TCRdb on the 5' RACE reads, yielding one entry per CDR3 protein. The sample contains 400,000 or so distinct CDR3 sequences, 11% of which appear only once. Study results and limitations: A secondary response was less intense yet reached its peak sooner, at day 5 versus 15. In post-booster samples, most primary-vaccination clones reappeared (about 95% CD4, 88% CD8). Shared CD4/CD8 clonotypes were a small share, likely from convergent recombination.

Trimming removed 0 bases from V and 3 bases from J, with 12 bases in between. CDR1 SGHKS and CDR2 YYEKEE come from the germline V gene (reference sequence). This CDR3 comprises 15 residues. This clonotype was seen many times. What it binds is unknown. The clonotype was recovered from a young man who received the YFV17D yellow fever vaccine. The chain recombines TRBV5-5 with TRBJ2-5; no definite D call. Source: PBMCs, taken on the day of the first yellow fever vaccination. The DNA for the CDR3 is TGTGCCAGCAGCTTGGGTAACCCTTCGAAAGAGACCCAGTACTTC. This encodes CASSLGNPSKETQYF.